Sequencing of this T cell receptor (beta chain) was carried out in a study of CD8 T cells in Susac syndrome. This CDR3 is 16 amino acids long. Germline V lookup: CDR1 LGHDT, CDR2 YNNKEL (reference sequence). Trimming pared 0 bases from V and 0 bases from J, leaving 11 bases between. Reverse transcription of roughly 0.5 to 1 ug RNA used random hexamers. Amplification of TCR beta CDR3 spanned 54 Vbeta and 13 Jbeta via immunoSEQ multiplex PCR. One entry per CDR3 protein, called by TCRdb with MiXCR from the immunoSEQ multiplex PCR reads. Of hundreds of thousands of distinct CDR3 sequences listed, 80% to 95% are singletons. Treatment-naive patients with stable or active relapsing-remitting disease were the multiple sclerosis controls. The CD8+ and CD4+ T cells were negatively isolated, with the TEMRA cells enriched by FACS.

The rearrangement links TRBV3-1 to TRBJ1-2; no firm D call. Source material: CD4+ T cells from PBMCs. This TCR derives from a human donor with multiple sclerosis. In DNA form, the CDR3 reads TGTGCCAGCAGCCAAGAGGGCCGCCTAGCTAACTATGGCTACACCTTC. It translates to CASSQEGRLANYGYTF.